A single sample is the source of the 27 T cell receptor beta chains below, sequenced in a study of blood T cell repertoires in COVID-19. Sequenced by immunoSEQ multiplex PCR; TCRdb stores in-frame clones only, minus some. Seen here are 37,000 or so clones, about 85% observed once, and the top ten hold approximately 15%. Sequencing was performed on peripheral blood. These receptors came from a human donor in a cohort sampled during active COVID-19.

This rearrangement joins TRBV3-1 (or the pseudogene TRBV3-2) to TRBJ2-7; 14 bases are shared with TRBD2. This CDR3 is 16 amino acids long. Unmatched junction bases numbered 8, after V lost 4 bases and J lost 6 bases. Germline V gives CDR1 LGHDT, CDR2 YNNKEL (reference sequence). The DNA for the CDR3 is TGTGCCAGCAGCCTTTCCGGACTAGCGGGGGGTTCCGAGCAGTACTTC. Translated, it gives CASSLSGLAGGSEQYF.

The genes are TRBV5-1 and TRBJ2-5; TRBD1 is a possible D gene (6 bases). The CDR3 consists of 14 residues. V was pared by 4 bases and J by 5 bases, with 15 bases between. The germline V gene encodes CDR1 SGHRS and CDR2 YFSETQ. CDR3 sequence: CASSLGWGRETQYF. The DNA of the CDR3 is TGCGCCAGCAGCCTTGGATGGGGGCGGGAGACCCAGTACTTC.

J is TRBJ1-2 and V is TRBV7-2; tentative D call: TRBD1 (6 bases). V was trimmed by 2 bases and J by 4 bases, leaving 20 bases between them. CDR3 length: 17 amino acids. Germline-derived CDR1 and CDR2 are SGHTA and FQGNSA. The CDR3 DNA reads as TGTGCCAGCAGCTTAATCCCCTCATTGGACAGTGGCTATGGCTACACCTTC. This codes for CASSLIPSLDSGYGYTF.

This clone has a handful of counts. This sequence joins TRBV12-3 or TRBV12-4 and TRBJ2-7; D remains ambiguous. With 6 bases removed from V and 5 bases from J, the gap between germline ends came to 11 bases. The CDR3 totals 12 residues. As DNA, the CDR3 is TGTGCCAGCAGCCTCGTACGGGACGAGCAGTACTTC. Encoded protein: CASSLVRDEQYF.

The chain employs TRBV5-6 and TRBJ2-4; TRBD2 matches 7 bases. Germline lookup yields CDR1 SGHDT and CDR2 YYEEEE. This CDR3 is 15 amino acids long. V lost 4 bases and J lost 4; bases outside the gene matches: 8. In DNA form, the CDR3 reads TGTGCCAGCAGCGGGACGGGACTATCTAAAAACATTCAGTACTTC. This codes for CASSGTGLSKNIQYF.

This clone was detected only once. V and J are TRBV6-2 or TRBV6-3 and TRBJ1-5; tentatively, D is TRBD1 (5 bases). The V and J ends lost 5 bases and 2 bases respectively, with 16 bases between them. The CDR3 loop spans 16 amino acids. Looked up from germline, CDR1 is MNHEY and CDR2 is SVGEGT. In DNA, the CDR3 is TGTGCCAGCAGTAAAAATCAGGGTGTGGGCAATCAGCCCCAGCATTTT. Translating it yields CASSKNQGVGNQPQHF.

The chain has TRBV2 and TRBJ2-3; no reliable D call. The CDR3 has 11 amino acids. Trimming shortened V by 9 bases and J by 6 bases, and 10 bases separated the two germline ends. The V gene's germline CDR1 is SNHLY and CDR2 FYNNEI. The CDR3 bases are TGTGCCAGTAGATCCCTGGATACGCAGTATTTT. Translation gives CASRSLDTQYF.

The chain carries TRBV19 and TRBJ1-2; 8 bases align to TRBD1. The ends lost 5 bases at V and 0 bases at J; junction bases unmatched: 5. Germline assignment: CDR1 LNHDA and CDR2 SQIVND (reference sequence). The CDR3 has 15 residues. The chain's CDR3 is CASSSRDRPNYGYTF. In nucleotides, the CDR3 is TGTGCCAGTAGTTCCCGGGACAGGCCTAACTATGGCTACACCTTC.

The CDR3 DNA reads TGTGCCTGGAGGGGGGCAGGGATAAACTCACCCCTCCACTTT. Amino acids: CAWRGAGINSPLHF. The chain joins TRBV30 to TRBJ1-6; TRBD1 might be the D (6 bases). V lost 3 bases and J lost 10, with 16 bases in between. From germline, CDR1 is GTSNPN and CDR2 SVGIG (reference sequence). The CDR3 extends over 14 amino acids. Variable domain in full (rest from reference TRBV30 and TRBJ1-6): SQTIHQWPATLVQPVGSPLSLECTVEGTSNPNLYWYRQAAGRGLQLLFYSVGIGQISSEVPQNLSASRPQDRQFILSSKKLLLSDSGFYLCAWRGAGINSPLHFGNGTRLTVT.

The CDR3 loop reads CASSLLQGNNEKLFF. The CDR3 DNA is TGTGCCAGCAGCCTCCTCCAGGGTAATAATGAAAAACTGTTTTTT. This sequence joins TRBV5-6 and TRBJ1-4, with D maybe TRBD1 (5 bases). V lost 4 bases and J 4 bases, leaving 14 bases between the germline ends. This CDR3 contains 15 residues. Per germline, CDR1 SGHDT and CDR2 YYEEEE.

The CDR3 protein is CASSSGTVDYEQYF. The DNA for the CDR3 is TGCGCCAGCAGCTCCGGGACAGTGGACTACGAGCAGTACTTC. The chain combines TRBV5-1 with TRBJ2-7; 7 nucleotides line up with TRBD1. CDR1 and CDR2 (germline): SGHRS, YFSETQ. The CDR3 runs 14 residues. J was trimmed by 3 bases and V by 3 bases; bases with no gene match: 6.

The rearrangement uses TRBV7-9 and TRBJ2-1, with 10 bases identical to TRBD2. After removal of 5 bases from V and 2 bases from J, the junction contained 6 bases not matched to a gene. The germline gives CDR1 SEHNR, CDR2 FQNEAQ (reference sequence). This CDR3 has 16 residues. The CDR3 DNA is TGTGCCAGCAGCACCGACACTAGCGGGGCCTACAATGAGCAGTTCTTC. As protein: CASSTDTSGAYNEQFF.

The chain couples TRBV4-3 to TRBJ2-7; perhaps TRBD2 as D (6 bases). CDR3 length: 17 amino acids. From germline, CDR1 is LGHNA and CDR2 YSLEER. Trimming shortened V by 1 base and J by 0 bases, and 16 bases separated the two germline ends. CDR3 region: CASSQGRGSLASYEQYF. The CDR3 DNA follows: TGCGCCAGCAGCCAAGGGAGGGGTTCCCTAGCCTCCTACGAGCAGTACTTC.

The J gene is TRBJ2-1, the V gene TRBV5-1; a weak D match, TRBD1 (7 bases). Trimming pared 2 bases from V and 8 bases from J, leaving 11 bases between. Germline V gives CDR1 SGHRS, CDR2 YFSETQ. This CDR3 comprises 13 residues. In nucleotides, the CDR3 is TGCGCCAGCAGCTTCAGGGGGGCGGATGAGCAGTTCTTC. This translates into CASSFRGADEQFF.

The rearrangement uses TRBV6-5 and TRBJ2-5; no firm D call. CDR3 length: 10 amino acids. Trimming removed 6 bases from V and 5 bases from J, with 4 bases in between. Germline CDR1 MNHEY, CDR2 SVGAGI. The CDR3 nucleotides read TGTGCCAGCAGACATGAGACCCAGTACTTC. This gives the protein CASRHETQYF.

This sequence joins TRBV30 and TRBJ1-2, with a tentative D call TRBD1 (6 bases). Trimming stripped 7 bases from V and 0 bases from J, with 21 bases between. CDR3 length equals 16 residues. Germline lookup yields CDR1 GTSNPN and CDR2 SVGIG (reference sequence). The CDR3 spells CAYSTARTVTNYGYTF. The CDR3 bases are TGTGCCTACTCCACCGCCAGGACAGTAACTAACTATGGCTACACCTTC. The whole variable domain, remainder taken from reference TRBV30 and TRBJ1-2, is SQTIHQWPATLVQPVGSPLSLECTVEGTSNPNLYWYRQAAGRGLQLLFYSVGIGQISSEVPQNLSASRPQDRQFILSSKKLLLSDSGFYLCAYSTARTVTNYGYTFGSGTRLTVV.

This chain links TRBV4-3 with TRBJ2-1, with 7 nucleotides matching TRBD1. The CDR3 is 15 amino acids. Germline V gene sequence: CDR1 LGHNA, CDR2 YSLEER. V lost 4 bases to trimming and J lost 3 bases; unmatched junction nucleotides: 6. The DNA of the CDR3 is TGCGCCAGCAGCCTAACCGGGACAGACTACAATGAGCAGTTCTTC. It is translated as CASSLTGTDYNEQFF.

This clone was recorded once. V usage is TRBV7-2 and J usage is TRBJ2-3; 10 nucleotides agree with TRBD2. J was trimmed by 4 bases and V by 5 bases; bases with no gene match: 6. The CDR3 has 15 amino acids. Germline-derived CDR1 and CDR2 are SGHTA and FQGNSA. CDR3 in DNA: TGTGCCAGCAGCCCGAGCGGGGGGGCGGCAGATACGCAGTATTTT. Protein sequence: CASSPSGGAADTQYF.

The chain combines TRBV2 with TRBJ1-2; 10 bases are shared with TRBD1. This CDR3 is 14 amino acids long. Germline assignment: CDR1 SNHLY and CDR2 FYNNEI. J was trimmed by 2 bases and V by 6 bases; bases with no gene match: 3. CDR3 DNA sequence: TGTGCCAGCAGCGAGGACAGGGGGAACTATGGCTACACCTTC. Its translation: CASSEDRGNYGYTF.

This chain connects TRBV4-2 to TRBJ1-1; perhaps TRBD1 as D (5 bases). The CDR3 has 16 residues. The germline V and J ends were trimmed by 1 base and 3 bases, with 15 bases remaining between them. Germline V CDR1 and CDR2: LGHNA, YNFKEQ. The CDR3 spells CASSQGPTGVYTEAFF. The CDR3 bases are TGTGCCAGCAGCCAAGGGCCTACAGGAGTTTACACTGAAGCTTTCTTT.

The genes are TRBV7-6 and TRBJ2-3; D unresolved. The CDR3 is made up of 13 amino acids. The V gene's germline CDR1 is SGHVS and CDR2 FNYEAQ. Trimming pared 4 bases from V and 2 bases from J, leaving 7 bases between. DNA of the CDR3: TGTGCCAGCAGCTCGGTACCCACAGATACGCAGTATTTT. Protein: CASSSVPTDTQYF.

The chain joins TRBV30 to TRBJ2-7, with 8 nucleotides matching TRBD2. The CDR3 runs 13 residues. J lost 6 bases, V lost 3 bases, and 7 bases had no gene match. CDR1 is GTSNPN, CDR2 SVGIG, per germline (reference sequence). Here the CDR3 DNA reads TGTGCCTGGAGCGGTCAGCGGGGGAGCGAGCAGTACTTC. Residues: CAWSGQRGSEQYF.

The V gene is TRBV14, the J gene TRBJ2-2, with a weak D call TRBD1 (5 bases). Germline lookup yields CDR1 SGHDN and CDR2 FVKESK. The CDR3 covers 15 residues. Trimming shortened V by 5 bases and J by 3 bases, and 13 bases separated the two germline ends. The CDR3 region is CASSYYEGDTGELFF. In nucleotides, the CDR3 is TGTGCCAGCAGCTACTATGAAGGGGACACCGGGGAGCTGTTTTTT.

The V call is TRBV3-1 (or the pseudogene TRBV3-2), the J call TRBJ1-2; the match to TRBD1 covers 8 bases. The V gene end was trimmed by 3 bases and the J gene end by 4 bases; junction bases not matched to a gene: 13. The CDR3 runs to 17 residues. The germline gives CDR1 LGHDT, CDR2 YNNKEL (reference sequence). CDR3 sequence (DNA): TGTGCCAGCAGCCACCGAACAGGACAGGGAGCGGCCTATGGCTACACCTTC. Translated: CASSHRTGQGAAYGYTF.

The J gene is TRBJ2-4, the V gene TRBV11-2; TRBD1 is a possible D gene (5 bases). Germline CDR1 SGHAT, CDR2 FQNNGV. V lost 0 bases and J lost 5, with 8 bases in between. The CDR3 has 14 amino acids. The CDR3 region has the DNA TGTGCCAGCAGCTTAGACAGGGCGGAAAACATTCAGTACTTC. This sequence encodes CASSLDRAENIQYF.

The chain links TRBV6-2 or TRBV6-3 to TRBJ2-3; 9 bases align to TRBD1. V lost 5 bases to trimming and J lost 1 base; unmatched junction nucleotides: 4. Germline CDR1 MNHEY, CDR2 SVGEGT. CDR3 size: 15 residues. The CDR3: CASSNGQGRTDTQYF. CDR3 nucleotides: TGTGCCAGCAGTAACGGACAGGGGCGCACAGATACGCAGTATTTT.

This chain links TRBV2 with TRBJ1-1, with D tentatively TRBD1 (5 bases). The V end was cut by 6 bases, the J end by 7 bases, with 18 bases between. This CDR3 is 14 amino acids long. From germline, CDR1 is SNHLY and CDR2 FYNNEI. CDR3: CASRGLAGLGEAFF. Written as DNA, the CDR3 is TGTGCCAGCAGAGGTCTCGCAGGGCTTGGTGAAGCTTTCTTT. The complete variable domain, with remaining parts taken from reference TRBV2 and TRBJ1-1, reads EPEVTQTPSHQVTQMGQEVILRCVPISNHLYFYWYRQILGQKVEFLVSFYNNEISEKSEIFDDQFSVERPDGSNFTLKIRSTKLEDSAMYFCASRGLAGLGEAFFGQGTRLTVV.